The 9 T cell receptor beta chains presented below share a single source sample, sequenced in a study of cytomegalovirus exposure and HLA in healthy donors. Vbeta (60) and Jbeta (13) primers were used in the PCR. The method was immunoSEQ multiplex PCR; TCRdb's version includes in-frame clones alone and lacks a portion of them. This sample's clone table lists tens of thousands of clones. Input material: PBMCs. These receptors were taken from a woman aged 40 to 50 in good health and CMV-seronegative.

The chain couples TRBV10-3 to TRBJ2-5; 7 bases fit TRBD1. The germline V gene encodes CDR1 ENHRY and CDR2 SYGVKD. There are 15 residues in the CDR3. Trimming at V came to 3 bases and at J to 2 bases, leaving 6 bases not matched to a gene. DNA of the CDR3: TGTGCCATCAGTGACCATCGACAGGGACAAGAGACCCAGTACTTC. This codes for CAISDHRQGQETQYF.

V usage is TRBV6-5 and J usage is TRBJ1-1; D is possibly TRBD1 (5 bases). Germline V gene lookup returns CDR1 MNHEY and CDR2 SVGAGI. V gave up 6 bases and J gave up 2 bases, with 13 bases separating them. The length of the CDR3 is 14 residues. The CDR3 DNA follows: TGTGCCAGCAGACGTCCTGACAGAAACACTGAAGCTTTCTTT. Amino acids: CASRRPDRNTEAFF.

This rearrangement joins TRBV19 to TRBJ1-6; 8 bases fit TRBD1. CDR1 is LNHDA, CDR2 SQIVND, per germline (reference sequence). Germline trimming cut 4 bases from V and 7 bases from J; bases unmatched to any gene: 12. The CDR3 consists of 17 residues. Written as DNA, the CDR3 is TGTGCCAGTAGTACCGGGACAGGCTCTTCCCCCAATTCACCCCTCCACTTT. This encodes CASSTGTGSSPNSPLHF.

The rearrangement links TRBV4-2 to TRBJ1-3; 10 bases agree with TRBD1. CDR1 is LGHNA, CDR2 YNFKEQ, per germline. This CDR3 is built from 17 residues. V lost 2 bases, J lost 0 bases, and 4 bases stayed unmatched. The CDR3: CASSQRQGASSGNTIYF. The CDR3 DNA is TGTGCCAGCAGCCAAAGACAGGGGGCATCCTCTGGAAACACCATATATTTT.

CDR3 loop: CASSAGSMWKAFF. The DNA of the CDR3 is TGCGCCAGCAGCGCGGGTAGTATGTGGAAAGCTTTCTTT. The chain recombines TRBV5-1 with TRBJ1-1; D call uncertain. CDR3 length equals 13 residues. Trimming cost V 4 bases and J 9 bases, with 16 bases left between them. The germline gives CDR1 SGHRS, CDR2 YFSETQ.

This chain links TRBV7-2 with TRBJ1-5, with TRBD1 matching over 7 bases. The CDR3 consists of 13 residues. Germline V lookup: CDR1 SGHTA, CDR2 FQGNSA. Trimming at V came to 4 bases and at J to 5 bases, leaving 2 bases not matched to a gene. CDR3: CASSSDRDQPQHF. The CDR3 region has the DNA TGTGCCAGCAGCTCCGACAGGGATCAGCCCCAGCATTTT.

V gene TRBV5-1 combines with J gene TRBJ2-5, with 14 bases aligning to TRBD2. The CDR3 is 16 residues long. The J segment lost 3 bases and the V segment lost 0 bases, leaving 1 base of the junction unmatched. Germline CDR1 SGHRS, CDR2 YFSETQ. In nucleotides, the CDR3 is TGCGCCAGCAGCTTGGGGACTAGCGGGGGGAAAGAGACCCAGTACTTC. This codes for CASSLGTSGGKETQYF.

V gene TRBV27 combines with J gene TRBJ2-7; tentative D call: TRBD2 (6 bases). Germline CDR1 is MNHEY and CDR2 is SMNVEV (reference sequence). This CDR3 comprises 14 residues. Deletions cut 2 bases from V and 7 bases from J, with 15 bases between. CDR3 residues: CASSLTSPSTEQYF. DNA of the CDR3: TGTGCCAGCAGTTTAACTAGCCCCTCTACGGAGCAGTACTTC.

In DNA form, the CDR3 reads TGTGCCAGCGGACCCCCGGGACAGTTGAATCAGCCCCAGCATTTT. Translating it yields CASGPPGQLNQPQHF. The chain recombines TRBV28 with TRBJ1-5; TRBD1 matches 7 bases. V shed 8 bases and J 4 bases; nucleotides not matched to a gene: 11. The CDR3 is made up of 15 amino acids. The germline V gene has CDR1 MDHEN and CDR2 SYDVKM.